The 22 T cell receptor beta chains below all came from one sample that was sequenced in a study of T cell changes during pregnancy in multiple sclerosis. Produced via immunoSEQ multiplex PCR; TCRdb's table is partial and in-frame only. The sample contains some 52,000 clones, approximately 92% of which appear only once. The sample was CD4+ T cells from peripheral blood mononuclear cells, taken in the third trimester of pregnancy. These TCRs come from a female donor with multiple sclerosis, enrolled in a pregnancy study.

The chain carries TRBV9 and TRBJ2-3; 10 bases fit TRBD2. CDR3 length equals 15 residues. Germline V gene data show CDR1 as SGDLS and CDR2 as YYNGEE. Trimming cost V 2 bases and J 4 bases; bases outside gene matches: 4. For the CDR3, the DNA is TGTGCCAGCAGCGTGCCAGCGGGGGGGCCAGATACGCAGTATTTT. Amino acid sequence: CASSVPAGGPDTQYF. Filled out from reference TRBV9 and TRBJ2-3, the complete variable domain reads DSGVTQTPKHLITATGQRVTLRCSPRSGDLSVYWYQQSLDQGLQFLIQYYNGEERAKGNILERFSAQQFPDLHSELNLSSLELGDSALYFCASSVPAGGPDTQYFGPGTRLTVL.

The chain carries TRBV2 and TRBJ1-5, with TRBD1 as a possible D gene (6 bases). The germline V and J ends were trimmed by 5 bases and 4 bases, with 12 bases remaining between them. Germline CDR1 and CDR2: SNHLY and FYNNEI. The length of the CDR3 is 14 residues. CDR3 sequence (DNA): TGTGCCAGCAGTAGGACAGCGGAAAATCAGCCCCAGCATTTT. The encoded protein is CASSRTAENQPQHF. Full variable domain (remainder filled in from reference TRBV2 and TRBJ1-5): EPEVTQTPSHQVTQMGQEVILRCVPISNHLYFYWYRQILGQKVEFLVSFYNNEISEKSEIFDDQFSVERPDGSNFTLKIRSTKLEDSAMYFCASSRTAENQPQHFGDGTRLSIL.

V is TRBV10-2 and J is TRBJ2-1; 7 bases line up with TRBD2. The V gene's germline CDR1 is WSHSY and CDR2 SAAADI. With 9 bases clipped from V and 7 bases from J, the junction kept 15 bases outside the gene matches. This CDR3 contains 15 residues. The CDR3 sequence: CASLTPGLPRNEQFF. CDR3 nucleotides: TGCGCCAGTCTTACTCCGGGACTACCTCGGAATGAGCAGTTCTTC.

Only one count was recorded for this clone. The CDR3 DNA is TGTGCCTGGAGTAAGGTCCGGCGGGAAGGCTACACCTTC. Its translation: CAWSKVRREGYTF. This rearrangement joins TRBV30 to TRBJ1-2; D gene ambiguous. Trimming removed 2 bases at V and 8 bases at J, with 15 bases between. The CDR3 is made up of 13 amino acids. Germline CDR1 GTSNPN, CDR2 SVGIG (reference sequence).

In regard to this clone: This specimen includes other DNA sequences encoding the same CDR3. The CDR3 DNA reads as TGTGCCAGCAGTTTATACAGGGGTAGGGATTCACCCCTCCACTTT. As protein: CASSLYRGRDSPLHF. The rearrangement uses TRBV27 and TRBJ1-6; TRBD1 aligns across 7 bases. The germline V gene has CDR1 MNHEY and CDR2 SMNVEV (reference sequence). Trimming at V came to 1 base and at J to 8 bases, leaving 5 bases not matched to a gene. The CDR3 spans 15 residues.

The CDR3 DNA is TGTGCCAGTAGTCCGGACAGCCTTTATCAATACGAGCAGTACTTC. This translates into CASSPDSLYQYEQYF. This rearrangement joins TRBV19 to TRBJ2-7; D perhaps matches TRBD1 (6 bases). The germline V gene encodes CDR1 LNHDA and CDR2 SQIVND (reference sequence). V dropped 5 bases and J dropped 4 bases, with 18 bases sitting between them. The CDR3 loop spans 15 amino acids.

The chain joins TRBV2 to TRBJ2-1; the D gene is possibly TRBD2 (5 bases). V was cut by 6 bases and J by 9 bases, with 15 bases left in between. This CDR3 has 13 amino acids. Germline V gene sequence: CDR1 SNHLY, CDR2 FYNNEI. In nucleotides, the CDR3 is TGTGCCAGCAGCCCCGACGGAGGTTTTGAGCAGTTCTTC. It specifies CASSPDGGFEQFF.

Within the sample, this clone is medium-sized. In DNA form, the CDR3 reads TGTGCCAGTAGTATTCTGACTGGACAGAGGATTGGAGCTTTCTTT. Protein: CASSILTGQRIGAFF. The V call is TRBV19, the J call TRBJ1-1, with D perhaps matching TRBD1 (6 bases). Germline CDR1 LNHDA, CDR2 SQIVND (reference sequence). The CDR3 spans 15 residues. The ends were cut back, 3 bases at V and 10 bases at J, with 21 bases in the middle.

The V call is TRBV9, the J call TRBJ2-3; no firm D call. CDR1 and CDR2 (germline): SGDLS, YYNGEE. This CDR3 region has 15 residues. The V end was cut by 1 base, the J end by 5 bases, with 14 bases between. The CDR3 bases are TGTGCCAGCAGCGTAAGGAGTCTGGGTCAAGATACGCAGTATTTT. Translation: CASSVRSLGQDTQYF.

The J gene is TRBJ2-5, the V gene TRBV7-6; the D gene is possibly TRBD2 (6 bases). This CDR3 has 15 amino acids. V dropped 2 bases and J dropped 2 bases, with 12 bases sitting between them. Germline V gene data show CDR1 as SGHVS and CDR2 as FNYEAQ. DNA of the CDR3: TGTGCCAGCAGCTTACTAGGTGGGGGGCAAGAGACCCAGTACTTC. It specifies CASSLLGGGQETQYF.

This chain connects TRBV25-1 to TRBJ2-5; TRBD2 aligns across 8 bases. V was pared by 3 bases and J by 1 base, with 13 bases of the junction left unmatched. CDR3 length: 18 amino acids. Germline V CDR1 and CDR2: MGHDK, SYGVNS. CDR3 nucleotide sequence: TGTGCCAGCAGTGATCTCCCGGGTCGGCGGGGGGCCCAAGAGACCCAGTACTTC. It translates to CASSDLPGRRGAQETQYF.

This clone has a handful of counts. The chain uses TRBV15 and TRBJ1-2, with 11 bases matching TRBD1. With V trimmed by 5 bases and J by 7 bases, 15 bases remained unmatched. CDR3 length: 17 amino acids. Germline lookup yields CDR1 LNHNV and CDR2 YYDKDF (reference sequence). The CDR3 reads CATSLRTGGIRGRGYTF. CDR3 DNA sequence: TGTGCCACCAGCCTTAGGACAGGGGGCATTAGGGGTCGTGGCTACACCTTC.

The V call is TRBV4-1, the J call TRBJ1-2, with D perhaps TRBD1 (5 bases). Deletions cut 0 bases from V and 8 bases from J, with 16 bases between. The CDR3 extends over 15 amino acids. The germline V gene has CDR1 MGHRA and CDR2 YSYEKL. In DNA form, the CDR3 reads TGCGCCAGCAGCCAAGACCCTACAGGCTTCGGGGGCTACACCTTC. It yields the protein CASSQDPTGFGGYTF.

This clone occurred once. The chain has TRBV6-6 and TRBJ1-2; 7 nucleotides match TRBD1. The CDR3 has 14 residues. The V segment lost 6 bases and the J segment 6 bases; nucleotides outside the gene matches: 10. In germline, CDR1 is MNHNY, CDR2 SVGAGI (reference sequence). CDR3 region: CASRRQGGIDGYTF. The CDR3 DNA sequence: TGTGCCAGCAGGCGCCAGGGGGGTATTGATGGCTACACCTTC.

The chain recombines TRBV6-6 with TRBJ2-7; 12 nucleotides agree with TRBD1. V dropped 7 bases and J dropped 5; count of bases not matched to a gene: 6. The CDR3 loop spans 14 amino acids. Germline V gene sequence: CDR1 MNHNY, CDR2 SVGAGI (reference sequence). The CDR3 DNA is TGTGCCAGCAATAGGGACAGGGGGCGCGACGAGCAGTACTTC. It specifies CASNRDRGRDEQYF.

V gene TRBV7-3 combines with J gene TRBJ2-5; 7 bases line up with TRBD2. The ends lost 8 bases at V and 4 bases at J; junction bases unmatched: 7. The CDR3 is 13 residues long. Germline CDR1 and CDR2: SGHTA and FQGTGA. Here the CDR3 reads CASAGDVGETQYF. In nucleotides, the CDR3 is TGTGCCAGCGCGGGGGATGTAGGAGAGACCCAGTACTTC. Based on the CDR3 plus reference TRBV7-3 and TRBJ2-5, the full variable domain is GAGVSQTPSNKVTEKGKYVELRCDPISGHTALYWYRQSLGQGPEFLIYFQGTGAADDSGLPNDRFFAVRPEGSVSTLKIQRTERGDSAVYLCASAGDVGETQYFGPGTRLLVL.

The chain joins TRBV7-9 to TRBJ1-6; the match to TRBD1 covers 9 bases. J gave up 4 bases and V 5 bases, and 12 bases lay outside the gene matches. This CDR3 contains 18 residues. CDR1 SEHNR and CDR2 FQNEAQ come from the germline V gene (reference sequence). For the CDR3, the DNA is TGTGCCAGCAGCGCCTTCTCCGGGACAGGGAGATATAATTCACCCCTCCACTTT. Its translation: CASSAFSGTGRYNSPLHF.

This chain uses TRBV20-1 with TRBJ2-7; D is undetermined. Germline CDR1 DFQATT, CDR2 SNEGSKA (reference sequence). Trimming stripped 3 bases from V and 3 bases from J, with 6 bases between. The CDR3 has 11 residues. The CDR3, as DNA: TGCAGTGCTAGGTCAAACTACGAGCAGTACTTC. This gives the protein CSARSNYEQYF.

The genes are TRBV7-4 and TRBJ1-6; TRBD1 is a possible D gene (6 bases). Per the germline V gene, CDR1 is SGHVT and CDR2 is SQSDAQ. V dropped 3 bases and J dropped 7 bases, with 22 bases sitting between them. The CDR3 has 18 amino acids. Here the CDR3 reads CASSFRSLTWQGNSPLHF. In DNA, the CDR3 is TGTGCCAGCAGCTTTCGTAGTCTAACGTGGCAGGGGAATTCACCCCTCCACTTT.

The chain recombines TRBV6-1 with TRBJ1-2, with TRBD1 as a possible D gene (5 bases). The germline CDR1 and CDR2 sequences are MNHNS and SASEGT. The germline V and J ends were trimmed by 7 bases and 8 bases, with 14 bases remaining between them. This CDR3 is 12 amino acids long. The CDR3 DNA reads TGTGCCAGCAATGGCAGGGTAGACGGCTACACCTTC. It specifies CASNGRVDGYTF.

The rearrangement uses TRBV19 and TRBJ1-3, with TRBD1 as a possible D gene (6 bases). Germline loops: CDR1 LNHDA, CDR2 SQIVND (reference sequence). This CDR3 has 14 residues. Trimming stripped 5 bases from V and 6 bases from J, with 14 bases between. Here the CDR3 reads CASSVDRWENTIYF. Written as DNA, the CDR3 is TGTGCCAGTAGTGTTGACAGGTGGGAAAACACCATATATTTT.

V usage is TRBV7-8 and J usage is TRBJ1-5; the match to TRBD1 covers 9 bases. Germline V gene sequence: CDR1 SGHVS, CDR2 FQNEAQ. The CDR3 is 14 residues long. With V trimmed by 4 bases and J by 8 bases, 6 bases remained unmatched. In DNA, the CDR3 is TGTGCCAGCAGCTCGACAGGGGGATCTGAGCCCCAGCATTTT. Translating it yields CASSSTGGSEPQHF.